This is a list of T cell receptor beta chains from one sample in a study of identical twins. One entry per CDR3 protein results from TCRdb running MiXCR on the 5' RACE reads. This sample yields 600,000 to 700,000 distinct CDR3 sequences, of which less than 25% are seen a single time; approximately 4.5% belongs to the top ten. This sample was shared with a second study, whose subject was T cells expressing NK-cell markers.

Sequencing was done on a sample of PBMCs. The source is a woman aged 18-29 years in good health. Each CDR3 is given with its conserved first and last residue. The D gene is left open where the match is weak. Only part of the rows carry a size: once, few, many, or a class if the clone is expanded.

d_gene | abundance | j_gene | v_gene | CDR3aa | CDR3nt
TRBD2 | many | TRBJ2-3 | TRBV7-6 | CASSLEGLAGTDTQYF | TGTGCCAGCAGCTTAGAAGGACTAGCGGGCACAGATACGCAGTATTTT
. | few | TRBJ1-1 | TRBV12-5 | CASGLQREAFF | TGTGCTAGTGGCCTCCAGAGGGAAGCTTTCTTT
TRBD1 | . | TRBJ2-2 | TRBV10-3 | CAISEPPRGWSGELFF | TGTGCCATCAGTGAGCCTCCCAGGGGGTGGTCCGGGGAGCTGTTTTTT
. | . | TRBJ1-1 | TRBV20-1 | CSATRQANTEAFF | TGCAGTGCTACCCGGCAGGCGAACACTGAAGCTTTCTTT
. | many | TRBJ2-1 | TRBV24-1 | CATSDPNRGKNEQFF | TGTGCCACCAGTGACCCGAACCGGGGTAAAAATGAGCAGTTCTTC
. | many | TRBJ1-1 | TRBV20-1 | CSANEGRETEAFF | TGCAGTGCTAATGAGGGGCGGGAGACTGAAGCTTTCTTT
. | few | TRBJ2-3 | TRBV3-1 | CASKDGGAGTDTQYF | TGTGCCAGCAAAGATGGGGGGGCCGGCACAGATACGCAGTATTTT
TRBD1 | . | TRBJ1-1 | TRBV11-2 | CASSLRTGGTEAFF | TGTGCCAGCAGCTTAAGGACAGGGGGCACTGAAGCTTTCTTT
. | . | TRBJ2-2 | TRBV29-1 | CSAARGEGSATGELFF | TGCAGCGCCGCGAGGGGGGAGGGAAGCGCCACCGGGGAGCTGTTTTTT
TRBD2 | . | TRBJ2-5 | TRBV3-1 | CASSQGLLAGGQETQYF | TGTGCCAGCAGCCAAGGCCTGCTAGCGGGGGGTCAAGAGACCCAGTACTTC
. | many | TRBJ2-7 | TRBV7-2 | CASSPTSTYEQYF | TGTGCCAGCAGCCCTACTAGCACCTACGAGCAGTACTTC
. | few | TRBJ2-4 | TRBV20-1 | CSAREGNKNIQYF | TGCAGTGCTAGAGAAGGGAACAAAAACATTCAGTACTTC
. | . | TRBJ2-1 | TRBV5-1 | CASSFWRGGNEQFF | TGCGCCAGCAGCTTTTGGCGGGGCGGCAATGAGCAGTTCTTC
. | few | TRBJ1-1 | TRBV12-3/TRBV12-4 | CASCLGRRRTEAFF | TGTGCCAGCTGTCTCGGCCGTCGGCGTACTGAAGCTTTCTTT
. | . | TRBJ2-3 | TRBV20-1 | CSARFGSTDTQYF | TGCAGTGCTAGGTTCGGAAGCACAGATACGCAGTATTTT
. | . | TRBJ2-7 | TRBV5-6 | CASSFRTVVYEQYF | TGTGCCAGCAGCTTCCGGACAGTCGTCTACGAGCAGTACTTC
. | . | TRBJ2-7 | TRBV7-9 | CASSYNLAVSQYF | TGTGCCAGCAGCTACAACCTAGCAGTCTCTCAGTACTTC
TRBD2 | . | TRBJ2-7 | TRBV20-1 | CSARPGTSGTAGQYF | TGCAGTGCTAGACCCGGGACTAGCGGGACCGCAGGGCAGTACTTC
. | few | TRBJ2-6 | TRBV7-2 | CASSLGRSSGANVLTF | TGTGCCAGCAGCCTTGGACGGTCCTCTGGGGCCAACGTCCTGACTTTC
. | . | TRBJ1-2 | TRBV6-1 | CASFRRPGYGYTF | TGTGCCAGCTTTCGGAGGCCGGGCTATGGCTACACCTTC
. | few | TRBJ1-5 | TRBV10-3 | CAISESEVTQPQHF | TGTGCCATCAGTGAGTCTGAGGTTACTCAGCCCCAGCATTTT
TRBD2 | few | TRBJ2-7 | TRBV6-1 | CASAESRGGVLYEQYF | TGTGCCAGCGCCGAAAGTCGGGGGGGGGTCCTCTACGAGCAGTACTTC
TRBD1 | . | TRBJ1-1 | TRBV12-3/TRBV12-4 | CASSSPATGMNTEAFF | TGTGCCAGCAGTTCCCCCGCGACAGGGATGAACACTGAAGCTTTCTTT
TRBD2 | . | TRBJ2-1 | TRBV6-1 | CASTPSGGDYEQFF | TGTGCCAGCACCCCTAGCGGGGGTGACTATGAGCAGTTCTTC
. | . | TRBJ1-5 | TRBV12-3/TRBV12-4 | CASSFGGLLGPQHF | TGTGCCAGCAGTTTCGGGGGTCTTTTGGGGCCCCAGCATTTT
. | . | TRBJ1-5 | TRBV7-6 | CASSLASGNNQPQHF | TGTGCCAGCAGCTTAGCTTCGGGTAACAATCAGCCCCAGCATTTT
. | many | TRBJ1-6 | TRBV3-1 | CASSQFRVENSPLHF | TGTGCCAGCAGCCAATTCAGGGTTGAGAATTCACCCCTCCACTTT
. | . | TRBJ2-5 | TRBV15 | CATSRDIWGLLSQETQYF | TGTGCCACCAGCAGAGATATCTGGGGGTTACTTAGCCAAGAGACCCAGTACTTC
. | few | TRBJ2-1 | TRBV7-7 | CASSFGNGAYNEQFF | .
. | few | TRBJ2-7 | TRBV20-1 | CSARGRWGPAYEQYF | TGCAGTGCTAGGGGTCGGTGGGGGCCTGCCTACGAGCAGTACTTC
TRBD2 | . | TRBJ2-7 | TRBV11-2 | CASSLGRAGYEQYF | TGTGCCAGCAGCTTGGGGAGGGCCGGGTACGAGCAGTACTTC
. | . | TRBJ2-1 | TRBV20-1 | CSALGLIDFRGTNNEQFF | TGCAGTGCTCTAGGTCTGATAGACTTCCGGGGTACCAACAATGAGCAGTTCTTC
. | . | TRBJ2-5 | TRBV3-1 | CASSQPTKFTETQYF | TGTGCCAGCAGCCAACCCACAAAGTTTACGGAGACCCAGTACTTC
. | . | TRBJ1-5 | TRBV18 | CASSPSPQGFQHF | TGTGCCAGCTCACCTAGTCCACAGGGTTTTCAGCATTTT
. | many | TRBJ1-4 | TRBV5-6 | CASSIGSPSAGEKLFF | TGTGCCAGCAGCATAGGCTCCCCGTCGGCTGGGGAAAAACTGTTTTTT
TRBD2 | . | TRBJ2-1 | TRBV13 | CASRAGGQNNEQFF | TGTGCCAGCAGGGCGGGGGGGCAAAACAATGAGCAGTTCTTC
. | . | TRBJ1-1 | TRBV5-1 | CASSSLVQGNTEAFF | TGCGCCAGCAGCTCCCTTGTACAGGGAAACACTGAAGCTTTCTTT
. | . | TRBJ2-7 | TRBV10-1 | CASSETPTGGEQYF | TGCGCCAGCAGTGAGACGCCCACAGGCGGCGAGCAGTACTTC
. | . | TRBJ2-7 | TRBV27 | CASSSNRPTFGSYEQYF | TGTGCCAGCAGTTCTAATCGGCCAACTTTTGGGTCCTACGAGCAGTACTTC
. | many | TRBJ2-1 | TRBV29-1 | CSVEGLASSYNEQFF | TGCAGCGTTGAAGGGCTGGCTAGCTCCTACAATGAGCAGTTCTTC
. | many | TRBJ2-1 | TRBV6-2/TRBV6-3 | CASSTPYNEQFF | TGTGCCAGCAGTACACCCTACAATGAGCAGTTCTTC
TRBD1 | few | TRBJ1-2 | TRBV20-1 | CSARTDREDGYTF | TGCAGTGCTAGAACGGACAGGGAGGATGGCTACACCTTC
. | many | TRBJ2-3 | TRBV9 | CASSVSGSRNTQYF | TGTGCCAGCAGCGTATCCGGGTCCCGGAATACGCAGTATTTT
. | . | TRBJ1-2 | TRBV7-2 | CASSPDQVYGYTF | TGTGCCAGCAGCCCAGACCAGGTGTATGGCTACACCTTC
. | . | TRBJ1-2 | TRBV6-5 | CASSYSKIGWAINYGYTF | TGTGCCAGCAGTTACTCGAAAATAGGTTGGGCAATAAACTATGGCTACACCTTC
. | few | TRBJ2-7 | TRBV7-8 | CASGGRLSSYEQYF | TGTGCCAGTGGGGGGAGACTGAGCTCCTACGAGCAGTACTTC
. | few | TRBJ2-3 | TRBV5-1 | CASSLDGAKMGTDTQYF | TGCGCCAGCAGCTTGGACGGGGCTAAGATGGGCACAGATACGCAGTATTTT
TRBD2 | few | TRBJ2-1 | TRBV12-3/TRBV12-4 | CASSVGGLAYYEQFF | TGTGCCAGCAGCGTAGGGGGACTAGCGTACTATGAGCAGTTCTTC
. | . | TRBJ2-7 | TRBV7-2 | CASSFPRGGTGTYEQYF | TGTGCCAGCAGCTTCCCCCGGGGGGGGACAGGAACCTACGAGCAGTACTTC
TRBD2 | . | TRBJ2-1 | TRBV5-5 | CASGAPSYNEQFF | TGTGCTAGCGGGGCTCCTTCCTACAATGAGCAGTTCTTC
TRBD2 | . | TRBJ2-1 | TRBV6-2/TRBV6-3 | CAVRREKVEQFF | TGTGCGGTCCGGCGGGAGAAGGTTGAGCAGTTCTTC
TRBD1 | many | TRBJ2-1 | TRBV11-2 | CASVSTGTAKNEQFF | TGTGCCAGCGTCTCAACCGGGACAGCAAAGAATGAGCAGTTCTTC